One and the same sample provided the 14 T cell receptor beta chains below, sequenced in a study of post-analysis software for immune sequencing data. Broader study findings: Patients showed TRBV5-6, TRBV5-1 and TRBV20-1 among roughly 5 TRBV segments more frequent than in controls.

Unique molecular identifiers were built into the TCR beta cDNA libraries. Each CDR3 protein gets one entry after TCRdb re-called the PCR reads with MiXCR. The sample yields hundreds of thousands of distinct CDR3 sequences, approximately 50% seen once. The antigens these receptors bind are not known. The sample was blood. The receptors come from a girl aged 10 to 17 with multiple sclerosis.

This clonotype was detected only a few times. The genes are TRBV6-4 and TRBJ1-2; 7 bases are shared with TRBD1. Germline V gene data show CDR1 as MRHNA and CDR2 as SNTAGT. This CDR3 region has 13 residues. With 4 bases clipped from V and 9 bases from J, the junction kept 8 bases outside the gene matches. This CDR3 is CASSGQGDLSYTF. For the CDR3, the DNA is TGTGCCAGCAGTGGACAGGGTGATCTAAGCTACACCTTC.

This sequence joins TRBV6-1 and TRBJ1-2, with a possible D match to TRBD1 (5 bases). This CDR3 spans 19 amino acids. Germline V gene sequence: CDR1 MNHNS, CDR2 SASEGT. Trimming removed 3 bases from V and 0 bases from J, with 23 bases in between. CDR3 protein: CASSDLVRGQGSPNYGYTF. The DNA for the CDR3 is TGTGCCAGCAGTGACCTAGTCCGCGGGCAGGGCTCCCCTAACTATGGCTACACCTTC.

The CDR3 nucleotides are TGTGCCAGTAGTATCAGGGACGAAAATGAAGCTTTCTTT. As protein: CASSIRDENEAFF. The V gene is TRBV19, the J gene TRBJ1-1; perhaps TRBD1 as D (5 bases). Germline CDR1 reads LNHDA; CDR2 reads SQIVND (reference sequence). The V end lost 3 bases, the J end lost 7 bases, and 12 bases lay between the germline ends. CDR3 length: 13 amino acids.

V and J are TRBV24-1 and TRBJ2-3; 9 nucleotides agree with TRBD1. V was clipped by 4 bases and J by 6 bases; unmatched bases: 10. The CDR3 contains 16 residues. Per germline, CDR1 KGHDR and CDR2 SFDVKD. CDR3 in DNA: TGTGCCACCAGTGACCCCGCCGCGGACAGGGGTGATACGCAGTATTTT. Translating it yields CATSDPAADRGDTQYF.

The V gene is TRBV20-1, the J gene TRBJ2-7; TRBD2 matches at 7 bases. Unmatched junction bases numbered 5, after V lost 7 bases and J lost 5 bases. The CDR3 runs 11 residues. Germline V gene sequence: CDR1 DFQATT, CDR2 SNEGSKA (reference sequence). In nucleotides, the CDR3 is TGCAGTGTGTCCGGGAGGAACGAGCAGTACTTC. It yields the protein CSVSGRNEQYF.

This chain connects TRBV4-2 to TRBJ1-2; the D is unclear. The CDR3 contains 15 residues. Germline-derived CDR1 and CDR2 are LGHNA and YNFKEQ. V lost 0 bases and J lost 4, with 12 bases in between. CDR3 in amino acids: CASSQEEPRGYGYTF. CDR3 DNA sequence: TGTGCCAGCAGCCAAGAAGAGCCGCGAGGCTATGGCTACACCTTC.

The V call is TRBV12-3 or TRBV12-4, the J call TRBJ2-1; D gene unclear. V lost 4 bases and J lost 7, with 14 bases in between. This CDR3 has 14 residues. CDR3 nucleotide sequence: TGTGCCAGCAGTTATCGGGCAGAAGATAATGAGCAGTTCTTC. Its translation: CASSYRAEDNEQFF.

This clonotype was seen once. The chain has TRBV12-3 or TRBV12-4 and TRBJ2-5; D is unclear. V was clipped by 4 bases and J by 4 bases, with 10 bases between them. The CDR3 has 13 amino acids. CDR3 DNA sequence: TGTGCCAGCAGTTCCGACGTAAGAGAGACCCAGTACTTC. Its protein is CASSSDVRETQYF.

The chain has TRBV7-9 and TRBJ2-1; D gene ambiguous. V was trimmed by 1 base and J by 6 bases, leaving 7 bases between them. The CDR3 is 13 residues long. The germline V gene has CDR1 SEHNR and CDR2 FQNEAQ (reference sequence). This CDR3 is CASSLVDFNEQFF. CDR3 in DNA: TGTGCCAGCAGCTTAGTCGACTTCAATGAGCAGTTCTTC.

V and J are TRBV10-3 and TRBJ2-1, with a weak D call TRBD2 (6 bases). Germline loops: CDR1 ENHRY, CDR2 SYGVKD. This CDR3 contains 12 residues. The V and J ends lost 6 bases and 15 bases respectively, with 18 bases between them. The CDR3 coding sequence is TGTGCCATCAGCCCGGAGGGCAAGCGGCTGTTCTTC. Amino acids: CAISPEGKRLFF.

The chain links TRBV2 to TRBJ2-1, with a weak D call TRBD2 (6 bases). Deletions cut 6 bases from V and 1 base from J, with 19 bases between. The germline CDR1 and CDR2 sequences are SNHLY and FYNNEI. This CDR3 is 17 amino acids long. The CDR3 spells CASSDLLAIASYNEQFF. The CDR3 DNA reads as TGTGCCAGCAGCGATCTCCTAGCGATAGCGTCCTACAATGAGCAGTTCTTC.

CDR3 sequence reads: CASSLSGGWYEQYF. The CDR3 coding sequence is TGTGCCAGCAGCCTTAGCGGGGGATGGTACGAGCAGTACTTC. The rearrangement links TRBV3-1 to TRBJ2-7, with 9 bases matching TRBD2. The CDR3 consists of 14 residues. After removal of 4 bases from V and 4 bases from J, the junction contained 5 bases not matched to a gene. CDR1 LGHDT and CDR2 YNNKEL come from the germline V gene (reference sequence).

This chain uses TRBV19 with TRBJ1-1; D ambiguous. Trimming took 3 bases from V and 0 from J, leaving 11 bases between them. The CDR3 is made up of 15 amino acids. CDR1 is LNHDA and CDR2 is SQIVND in the germline V gene (reference sequence). In DNA, the CDR3 is TGTGCCAGTAGTATGGCACACGCCATGAACACTGAAGCTTTCTTT. It translates to CASSMAHAMNTEAFF.

V gene TRBV27 combines with J gene TRBJ2-3; D unresolved. The CDR3 spans 17 residues. CDR1 MNHEY and CDR2 SMNVEV come from the germline V gene (reference sequence). V was pared by 1 base and J by 0 bases, with 14 bases between. DNA for the CDR3: TGTGCCAGCAGTTTATACCCATTCGAATCTAGCACAGATACGCAGTATTTT. This gives the protein CASSLYPFESSTDTQYF.